A single T cell receptor beta chain is shown here with its context. One end of the junction does not line up with germline, which may come from a read error. This entry comes from a study of PD-L1 blockade in urothelial cancer. Study in general: Administration of atezolizumab to patients began in the mid-2010s, at 1,200 mg intravenously every 3 weeks. Blood underwent analysis 3 weeks (second dose) and 6 weeks after treatment began. Blood samples contained a median about 130,000 T cells.

Regarding time point: peripheral blood 6 weeks after treatment start. Between 1 and 8 samples per patient were obtained, pretreatment and on-treatment. This CDR3 has 15 amino acids. CDR1 is ENHRY and CDR2 is SYGVKD in the germline V gene. Only in-frame clones appear in the TCRdb table, and some are missing; sequencing was by immunoSEQ multiplex PCR. The sample shows around 47,000 clones, roughly 78% of them seen only once. This chain links TRBV10-3 with TRBJ2-5, with 14 bases identical to TRBD2. This receptor was obtained from a man in his 60s with urothelial cancer. The sequencing here drew on PBMCs, taken around atezolizumab (anti-PD-L1) treatment. The CDR3 DNA sequence: TGTGCCATCAGTGAGTCGGGACTAGCGGGGGCCCTCATAGACTTC. Its translation is CAISESGLAGALIDF.